The rows below give T cell receptor beta chains drawn from one sample of a study of blood T cells in healthy people across ages. One entry per CDR3 protein results from TCRdb running MiXCR on the 5' RACE reads. The table shows 630,000 or so distinct CDR3 sequences, with approximately 30% occurring only once. The sample was blood. The origin of the receptors is a woman aged 80 or over in good health. Both conserved end residues are part of each CDR3. The D gene is left open where the match is weak. Some rows mark clone size as missing; the rest say once, few, many or name a class of expanded clone.

j_gene,len,abundance,d_gene,v_gene,CDR3aa,CDR3nt
TRBJ2-5,15,many,-,TRBV20-1,CSARPGSGFEETQYF,TGCAGTGCTAGACCAGGTAGCGGATTCGAAGAGACCCAGTACTTC
TRBJ1-2,15,-,-,TRBV10-3,CAISDYRNSNCGYTF,TGTGCCATCAGTGACTACAGGAACTCTAACTGTGGCTACACCTTC
TRBJ2-5,15,few,TRBD2,TRBV7-2,CASSFSGGIQETQYF,TGTGCCAGCAGCTTTAGCGGGGGGATCCAAGAGACCCAGTACTTC
TRBJ2-7,17,few,-,TRBV5-1,CASSSAEIGNPAYEQYF,TGCGCCAGCAGCTCTGCTGAAATAGGGAACCCCGCTTACGAGCAGTACTTC
TRBJ1-1,15,-,TRBD1,TRBV4-1,CAGSQGQGADTEAFF,TGCGCCGGCAGCCAAGGACAGGGGGCAGACACTGAAGCTTTCTTT
TRBJ1-6,16,many,TRBD1,TRBV6-5,CASSLTGGAGYSPLHF,TGTGCCAGCAGTTTAACAGGGGGCGCGGGGTATTCACCCCTCCACTTT
TRBJ1-1,16,many,-,TRBV10-3,CAISDPTALEVTEAFF,TGTGCCATCAGTGATCCCACAGCCCTGGAGGTCACTGAAGCTTTCTTT
TRBJ2-3,17,-,TRBD2,TRBV19,CASSIDLAGGLTDTQYF,TGTGCCAGTAGTATAGATCTGGCGGGGGGCCTCACAGATACGCAGTATTTT
TRBJ2-4,15,many,-,TRBV10-3,CAIPVSIAKKNIQYF,TGTGCCATCCCGGTTAGCATAGCGAAAAAAAACATTCAGTACTTC
TRBJ1-4,15,many,-,TRBV3-1,CASHRAGASNEKLFF,TGTGCCAGCCACCGGGCGGGGGCCTCTAATGAAAAACTGTTTTTT
TRBJ2-1,16,few,TRBD2,TRBV25-1,CASSDPGRGGFNEQFF,TGTGCCAGCAGTGACCCGGGACGGGGGGGATTCAACGAGCAGTTCTTC
TRBJ1-5,16,-,-,TRBV20-1,CSARDQEGTLFLTQHF,TGCAGTGCTAGAGATCAAGAAGGGACCCTTTTTTTGACCCAGCATTTT
TRBJ2-2,18,many,-,TRBV4-1,CASSQVLATGTNTGELFF,TGCGCCAGCAGCCAAGTTCTAGCGACAGGGACGAACACCGGGGAGCTGTTTTTT
TRBJ2-3,14,-,-,TRBV5-1,CASSLEYITDTQYF,TGCGCCAGCAGCTTGGAATACATCACAGATACGCAGTATTTT
TRBJ2-1,13,many,TRBD2,TRBV28,CASSEERGNEQFF,TGTGCCAGCAGTGAGGAGCGGGGGAATGAGCAGTTCTTC
TRBJ2-5,15,-,TRBD2,TRBV7-2,CAGSRRTSNQETQYF,TGTGCCGGCAGCCGCAGGACTAGCAACCAAGAGACCCAGTACTTC
TRBJ2-5,14,many,-,TRBV27,CASSFRGGRETQYF,TGTGCCAGCAGCTTCCGAGGGGGAAGAGAGACCCAGTACTTC
TRBJ2-1,15,few,TRBD2,TRBV28,CASRTSGGGGETQFF,TGTGCCAGCAGGACTAGCGGGGGAGGAGGAGAGACCCAGTTCTTC
TRBJ2-2,16,few,TRBD1,TRBV20-1,CSALIGQGVTTGELFF,TGCAGTGCTTTAATCGGGCAGGGGGTCACGACCGGGGAGCTGTTTTTT
TRBJ2-1,17,many,TRBD2,TRBV7-3,CASSSLAGGLSTNEQFF,TGTGCCAGCAGCTCATTAGCGGGGGGGCTCTCGACCAATGAGCAGTTCTTC
TRBJ1-3,15,-,-,TRBV28,CASSSGDNSGNTIYF,TGTGCCAGCAGTTCAGGGGATAACTCTGGAAACACCATATATTTT
TRBJ1-1,13,few,-,TRBV20-1,CSARPGANTEAFF,TGCAGTGCCCGCCCGGGGGCGAACACTGAAGCTTTCTTT
TRBJ1-2,18,few,-,TRBV7-2,CASSLVPLQQTFYGGYTF,TGTGCCAGCAGCTTAGTCCCACTCCAACAGACTTTTTATGGGGGCTACACCTTC
TRBJ2-3,15,few,TRBD1,TRBV19,CASTDRGSSTDTQYF,TGTGCCAGTACGGACAGGGGGTCTAGCACAGATACGCAGTATTTT
TRBJ2-7,18,many,TRBD1,TRBV28,CASIPPGQGALHSYEQYF,TGTGCCAGCATCCCACCGGGACAGGGGGCCCTCCACTCCTACGAGCAGTACTTC
TRBJ2-3,17,-,TRBD2,TRBV18,CASSPNLAGVGTDTQYF,TGTGCCAGCTCACCGAACCTAGCGGGAGTGGGCACAGATACGCAGTATTTT
TRBJ2-3,15,many,-,TRBV7-2,CASSPDGKYTDTQYF,TGTGCCAGCAGCCCGGACGGGAAATACACAGATACGCAGTATTTT
TRBJ1-5,13,many,-,TRBV20-1,CSANAGSNQPQHF,TGCAGTGCTAACGCAGGGAGCAATCAGCCCCAGCATTTT
TRBJ2-5,14,-,TRBD2,TRBV27,CASSHLAGGREQYF,TGTGCCAGCAGTCACCTAGCGGGGGGGCGTGAGCAGTACTTC
TRBJ2-1,15,many,-,TRBV6-1,CASIPTVSSYNEQFF,TGTGCCAGCATCCCCACAGTAAGCTCCTACAATGAGCAGTTCTTC
TRBJ1-5,15,-,-,TRBV6-6,CASSYDRKRDQPQHF,TGTGCCAGCAGTTACGACAGGAAAAGGGATCAGCCCCAGCATTTT
TRBJ1-1,13,many,-,TRBV29-1,CSGEDTLNTEAFF,TGCAGCGGGGAAGACACCCTGAACACTGAAGCTTTCTTT
TRBJ2-7,15,-,-,TRBV30,CAWSWAGAFSYEQYF,TGTGCCTGGAGTTGGGCGGGGGCTTTCTCCTACGAGCAGTACTTC
TRBJ2-5,12,few,-,TRBV20-1,CTAGGTRETQYF,TGCACCGCCGGTGGGACTCGGGAGACCCAGTACTTC
TRBJ2-7,12,-,-,TRBV29-1,CSSIGDSYEQYF,TGCAGCTCCATAGGGGACTCCTACGAGCAGTACTTC
TRBJ1-2,13,few,-,TRBV25-1,CASSPPGGDGYTF,TGTGCCAGCTCCCCCCCGGGGGGGGATGGCTACACCTTC
TRBJ2-7,13,many,-,TRBV7-2,CASSLEGRSEQYF,TGTGCCAGCAGCTTAGAAGGCAGAAGCGAGCAGTACTTC
TRBJ1-5,19,-,-,TRBV5-6,CASSLARIRGRDEVQPQHF,TGTGCCAGCAGCTTGGCCCGGATCCGGGGCAGGGACGAGGTTCAGCCCCAGCATTTT
TRBJ2-3,15,-,TRBD2,TRBV11-2,CASSFRASGVDTQYF,TGTGCCAGCAGCTTTAGGGCTAGCGGCGTAGATACGCAGTATTTT
TRBJ2-5,14,-,-,TRBV7-2,CASSLVASPQTQYF,TGTGCCAGCAGCTTAGTGGCCTCGCCCCAGACCCAGTACTTC
TRBJ1-4,13,few,-,TRBV7-3,CASSFGTGEKLFF,TGTGCCAGCAGCTTTGGGACCGGTGAAAAACTGTTTTTT